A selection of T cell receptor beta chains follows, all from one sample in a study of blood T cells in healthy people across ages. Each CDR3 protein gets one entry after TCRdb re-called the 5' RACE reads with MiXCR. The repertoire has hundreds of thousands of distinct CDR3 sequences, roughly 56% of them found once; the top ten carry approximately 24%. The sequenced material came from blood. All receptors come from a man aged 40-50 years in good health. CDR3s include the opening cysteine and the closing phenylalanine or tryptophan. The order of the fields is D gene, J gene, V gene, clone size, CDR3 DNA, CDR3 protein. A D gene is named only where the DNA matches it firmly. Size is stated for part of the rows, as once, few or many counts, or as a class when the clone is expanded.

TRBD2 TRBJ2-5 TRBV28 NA TGTGCCAGCAGTTTCAGCGAGCGGGGGGGCGGTGAGACCCAGTACTTC CASSFSERGGGETQYF
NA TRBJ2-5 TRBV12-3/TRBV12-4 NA TGTGCCAGCAGGAGGGACGCAATACAAGAGACCCAGTACTTC CASRRDAIQETQYF
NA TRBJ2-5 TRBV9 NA TGTGCCAGCTCAACTTTCGGGCCCCAGTACTTC CASSTFGPQYF
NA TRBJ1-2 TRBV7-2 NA TGTGCTAGCAGCTTCGAGTCTCTTTTGGGAGGCTACACCTTC CASSFESLLGGYTF
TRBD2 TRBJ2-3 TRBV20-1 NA TGCAGTGCTAGAGGGCTAGCGGGGGGCCGGATCACAGATACGCAGTATTTT CSARGLAGGRITDTQYF
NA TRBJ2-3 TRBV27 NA TGTGCCAGCAGTTTCTCAGGGGTGGGCACAGATACGCAGTATTTT CASSFSGVGTDTQYF
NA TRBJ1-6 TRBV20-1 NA TGCAGTGCTAATCAGGGGTTAAGCTCCTATAATTCACCCCTCCACTTT CSANQGLSSYNSPLHF
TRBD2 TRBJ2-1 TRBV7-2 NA TGTGCCAGCAGCTTAGGGGACTACAAGCAGTTCTTC CASSLGDYKQFF
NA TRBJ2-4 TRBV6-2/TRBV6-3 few TGTGCCAGCGGTTTAGCCAAAAACATTCAGTACTTC CASGLAKNIQYF
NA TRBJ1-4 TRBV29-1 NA TGCAGCGTGGAACCGGGACGGGGCAATGAAAAACTGTTTTTT CSVEPGRGNEKLFF
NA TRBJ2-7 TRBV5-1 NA TGCGCCAGCAGCTTACACGGGTTGAACTACGAGCAGTACTTC CASSLHGLNYEQYF